The clone carrying this T cell receptor beta chain was counted only a few times. Its cognate antigen is unknown. Study outcomes and limitations: Greatest tumor Treg TCR overlap was with tumor naive CD4+ cells. Tumor memory CD4+ T cell TCR gene usage was found to cluster with blood and lymph node memory CD4+ cells and with lymph node naive CD4+ cells.

Germline V CDR1 and CDR2: MNHNY, SVGAGI (reference sequence). The length of the CDR3 is 15 residues. Trimming took 4 bases from V and 5 from J; bases not matched to a gene: 11. Constant-region reverse primers amplified full-length variable regions, followed by semi-nested Nested Universal Primer A PCR. MiXCR, applied by TCRdb to the 5' RACE reads, yields one record per CDR3 protein. Of about 41,000 distinct CDR3 sequences listed, just under 30% were seen once; the top ten hold roughly 4%. This TCR derives from a female donor with breast cancer. V gene TRBV6-6 combines with J gene TRBJ2-7; 7 bases line up with TRBD1. The sequencing input was memory CD4+ T cells sorted from a lymph node. Subset indicated: memory CD4+ T cells, CD4+CD45RO+CD25-. The CDR3 spells CASSFRQRQGDEQYF. Here the CDR3 DNA reads TGTGCCAGCAGTTTCCGACAGCGCCAGGGGGACGAGCAGTACTTC.